The 30 T cell receptor beta chains presented below share a single source sample, sequenced in a study of CD8 T cells in Susac syndrome. Random-hexamer reverse transcription was applied to roughly 0.5 to 1 ug RNA. TCRdb fed the immunoSEQ multiplex PCR reads into MiXCR, producing one record per CDR3 protein. The table has more than 200,000 distinct CDR3 sequences, 94% seen once; the top ten hold about 0.14%. Input material: CD4+ T cells from PBMCs. All receptors derive from a human donor with Susac syndrome.

This clonotype appeared a single time. The chain recombines TRBV20-1 with TRBJ1-2, with D perhaps TRBD1 (5 bases). Germline assignment: CDR1 DFQATT and CDR2 SNEGSKA (reference sequence). V shed 6 bases and J shed 8 bases, with 16 bases lying between them. The CDR3 totals 12 residues. The CDR3 here is CSAFRGGEGYTF. The CDR3 bases are TGCAGTGCCTTCCGTGGAGGGGAAGGCTACACCTTC.

This rearrangement joins TRBV3-1 to TRBJ1-1; no clear D gene. The germline V gene encodes CDR1 LGHDT and CDR2 YNNKEL (reference sequence). CDR3 length: 14 residues. V lost 4 bases, J lost 0 bases, and 9 bases lay in between. The CDR3 loop is CASSPPTVNTEAFF. The CDR3 bases are TGTGCCAGCAGCCCTCCTACAGTGAACACTGAAGCTTTCTTT.

The V and J genes are TRBV27 and TRBJ2-6; 8 nucleotides match TRBD1. Germline-derived CDR1 and CDR2 are MNHEY and SMNVEV (reference sequence). V lost 5 bases, J lost 0 bases, and 9 bases stayed unmatched. The CDR3 is 18 amino acids. DNA for the CDR3: TGTGCCAGCAGTCCGGAGACAGGGGACTTCTCTGGGGCCAACGTCCTGACTTTC. Translated, it gives CASSPETGDFSGANVLTF.

J is TRBJ1-1 and V is TRBV5-5; the D is unclear. The length of the CDR3 is 15 residues. Trimming removed 4 bases at V and 1 base at J, with 14 bases between. CDR1 SGHKS and CDR2 YYEKEE come from the germline V gene (reference sequence). The CDR3 sequence: CASSRDGRPNTEAFF. CDR3 coding DNA: TGTGCCAGCAGCCGAGACGGACGGCCGAACACTGAAGCTTTCTTT.

This clonotype has more than one count but fewer than ten. This chain connects TRBV30 to TRBJ2-5; D unresolved. The germline V and J ends were trimmed by 0 bases and 4 bases, with 6 bases remaining between them. Germline V gene lookup returns CDR1 GTSNPN and CDR2 SVGIG (reference sequence). This CDR3 is built from 12 residues. CDR3 DNA: TGTGCCTGGAGTGTGGGCGGAGAGACCCAGTACTTC. This translates into CAWSVGGETQYF.

This sequence joins TRBV5-1 and TRBJ1-1, with D possibly matching TRBD1 (5 bases). The CDR3 extends over 14 amino acids. The V end was cut by 4 bases, the J end by 1 base, with 11 bases between. In germline, CDR1 is SGHRS, CDR2 YFSETQ. The CDR3 reads CASSTGTANTEAFF. CDR3 coding DNA: TGCGCCAGCAGCACCGGGACGGCGAACACTGAAGCTTTCTTT.

The chain links TRBV20-1 to TRBJ1-2; 7 bases are a match to TRBD1. Losses at the gene ends were 6 bases for V and 3 bases for J; bases not matched to a gene: 13. In germline, CDR1 is DFQATT, CDR2 SNEGSKA (reference sequence). The CDR3 is made up of 15 amino acids. CDR3: CSAPLTGPRDYGYTF. The CDR3 nucleotides read TGCAGTGCCCCTCTGACAGGGCCCCGGGACTATGGCTACACCTTC.

The genes are TRBV29-1 and TRBJ1-4; TRBD1 might be the D (5 bases). Germline V gene sequence: CDR1 SQVTM, CDR2 ANQGSEA. The CDR3 spans 11 residues. With 6 bases removed from V and 8 bases from J, the gap between germline ends came to 10 bases. The CDR3 sequence is CSVAEGEKLFF. As DNA, the CDR3 is TGCAGCGTCGCCGAGGGGGAAAAACTGTTTTTT.

The rearrangement uses TRBV7-3 and TRBJ2-5, with 9 bases that match TRBD1. CDR3 size: 15 residues. Germline V gene data show CDR1 as SGHTA and CDR2 as FQGTGA. The V segment lost 2 bases and the J segment 5 bases; nucleotides outside the gene matches: 6. In nucleotides, the CDR3 is TGTGCCAGCAGCTTATGGGACAGGGTCGGTGAGACCCAGTACTTC. Translation gives CASSLWDRVGETQYF. Complete variable domain (other parts from reference TRBV7-3 and TRBJ2-5): GAGVSQTPSNKVTEKGKYVELRCDPISGHTALYWYRQSLGQGPEFLIYFQGTGAADDSGLPNDRFFAVRPEGSVSTLKIQRTERGDSAVYLCASSLWDRVGETQYFGPGTRLLVL.

The chain couples TRBV3-1 to TRBJ1-2; weak D call: TRBD1 (5 bases). Germline CDR1 LGHDT, CDR2 YNNKEL (reference sequence). The CDR3 is made up of 17 amino acids. Trimming removed 4 bases at V and 4 bases at J, with 22 bases between. The DNA of the CDR3 is TGTGCCAGCAGCCCGGGGACGGCGTCTGGGGCCGTCTATGGCTACACCTTC. Residues: CASSPGTASGAVYGYTF.

The CDR3 sequence: CSTGQGYEQYF. In nucleotides, the CDR3 is TGCAGTACGGGACAGGGCTACGAGCAGTACTTC. This chain uses TRBV20-1 with TRBJ2-7; the match to TRBD1 covers 9 bases. V dropped 8 bases and J dropped 3; count of bases not matched to a gene: 2. The CDR3 has 11 amino acids. Per germline, CDR1 DFQATT and CDR2 SNEGSKA (reference sequence).

The table lists this clonotype with a count of one. The V and J genes are TRBV6-1 and TRBJ2-5; D may match TRBD1 or TRBD2 (5 bases each). This CDR3 has 16 residues. CDR1 is MNHNS and CDR2 is SASEGT in the germline V gene. V lost 6 bases and J lost 4, with 21 bases in between. CDR3 region: CASSPQWALRGETQYF. The CDR3 DNA follows: TGTGCCAGCAGCCCCCAGTGGGCGTTGAGGGGAGAGACCCAGTACTTC.

V and J are TRBV5-4 and TRBJ2-3, with D possibly being TRBD1 or TRBD2 (5 bases each). The CDR3 runs to 15 residues. Trimming took 5 bases from V and 5 from J, leaving 18 bases between them. CDR1 SGHNT and CDR2 YYREEE come from the germline V gene (reference sequence). The CDR3 bases are TGTGCCAGCAGGGAGGATTTCAGGGCTAGAGATACGCAGTATTTT. Encoded protein: CASREDFRARDTQYF. Together with reference TRBV5-4 and TRBJ2-3, the CDR3 gives the full variable domain: ETGVTQSPTHLIKTRGQQVTLRCSSQSGHNTVSWYQQALGQGPQFIFQYYREEENGRGNFPPRFSGLQFPNYSSELNVNALELDDSALYLCASREDFRARDTQYFGPGTRLTVL.

The chain employs TRBV7-9 and TRBJ2-7; unclear D gene. This CDR3 contains 17 residues. With 5 bases removed from V and 2 bases from J, the gap between germline ends came to 22 bases. Germline CDR1 and CDR2: SEHNR and FQNEAQ (reference sequence). The CDR3 sequence: CASSHHLNSDGPYEQYF. CDR3 nucleotide sequence: TGTGCCAGCAGCCATCATCTCAATTCGGACGGACCCTACGAGCAGTACTTC.

The V gene is TRBV5-1, the J gene TRBJ2-2; 8 bases are shared with TRBD1. Germline V gene data show CDR1 as SGHRS and CDR2 as YFSETQ. V was pared by 4 bases and J by 5 bases, with 16 bases of the junction left unmatched. This CDR3 region has 18 residues. CDR3 residues: CASSPILGTGRGTGELFF. For the CDR3, the DNA is TGCGCCAGCAGCCCCATTCTAGGGACAGGCCGAGGTACCGGGGAGCTGTTTTTT.

The rearrangement uses TRBV13 and TRBJ1-1; possible D gene TRBD1, 6 bases. Between the trimmed V and J ends, which lost 6 bases and 6 bases, there was a span of 11 bases. This CDR3 is 12 amino acids long. Germline values: CDR1 PRHDT, CDR2 FYEKMQ (reference sequence). The CDR3 DNA reads TGTGCCAGCAGTTTGACAGGCGCTGAAGCTTTCTTT. Translation gives CASSLTGAEAFF.

The rearrangement uses TRBV27 and TRBJ2-1; no clear D gene. The CDR3 length is 15 residues. The germline CDR1 and CDR2 sequences are MNHEY and SMNVEV (reference sequence). Trimming removed 2 bases at V and 6 bases at J, with 14 bases between. CDR3 bases: TGTGCCAGCAGTTTAGAGTTCCAGATCTTCAATGAGCAGTTCTTC. Protein sequence: CASSLEFQIFNEQFF.

V usage is TRBV10-3 and J usage is TRBJ1-1, with a weak D call TRBD1 (6 bases). The CDR3 is 15 residues long. CDR1 ENHRY and CDR2 SYGVKD come from the germline V gene. With 0 bases removed from V and 4 bases from J, the gap between germline ends came to 12 bases. CDR3 sequence: CAISESWGLGTEAFF. The CDR3 coding sequence is TGTGCCATCAGTGAGTCGTGGGGGCTGGGCACTGAAGCTTTCTTT.

The genes are TRBV29-1 and TRBJ2-2, with D tentatively TRBD1 (6 bases). CDR1 is SQVTM and CDR2 is ANQGSEA in the germline V gene. This CDR3 region has 15 residues. V lost 7 bases and J 0 bases, leaving 15 bases between the germline ends. In nucleotides, the CDR3 is TGCAGCGCCCGAGGGGGACGGACGAACACCGGGGAGCTGTTTTTT. Its translation: CSARGGRTNTGELFF.

The genes are TRBV9 and TRBJ2-3; 9 bases fit TRBD1. The length of the CDR3 is 15 residues. The V and J ends lost 4 bases and 1 base, in that order; junction bases with no gene match: 4. Germline V CDR1 and CDR2: SGDLS, YYNGEE. The CDR3 is CASSTRDRGTDTQYF. The CDR3 coding sequence is TGTGCCAGCAGCACCCGGGACAGGGGCACAGATACGCAGTATTTT.

This chain uses TRBV6-2 or TRBV6-3 with TRBJ1-2; 7 positions match TRBD1. The CDR3 runs 14 residues. The V gene's germline CDR1 is MNHEY and CDR2 SVGEGT. Losses at the gene ends were 7 bases for V and 3 bases for J; bases not matched to a gene: 8. CDR3 sequence (DNA): TGTGCCAGCAAACCGGGACAGTGGGACTATGGCTACACCTTC. Encoded protein: CASKPGQWDYGYTF.

This chain connects TRBV20-1 to TRBJ2-3; D gene unclear. V shed 0 bases and J shed 4 bases, with 8 bases lying between them. Germline lookup yields CDR1 DFQATT and CDR2 SNEGSKA (reference sequence). This CDR3 is built from 13 residues. CDR3 region: CSARDLSSDTQYF. CDR3 nucleotide sequence: TGCAGTGCTAGAGATCTCTCGTCAGATACGCAGTATTTT.

The chain carries TRBV5-1 and TRBJ2-7; D gene uncertain. The germline V gene encodes CDR1 SGHRS and CDR2 YFSETQ. This CDR3 contains 14 residues. Trimming shortened V by 2 bases and J by 5 bases, and 14 bases separated the two germline ends. In DNA form, the CDR3 reads TGCGCCAGCAGCTTATCTCTGACACGGGACGAGCAGTACTTC. This translates into CASSLSLTRDEQYF.

V and J are TRBV3-1 and TRBJ1-2; D possibly corresponds to TRBD1 (5 bases). This CDR3 comprises 16 residues. The V gene lost 1 base and the J gene lost 4 bases, with 16 bases spanning the gap. The germline V gene has CDR1 LGHDT and CDR2 YNNKEL (reference sequence). CDR3 sequence (DNA): TGTGCCAGCAGCCAAGTCCAAACAGGCCGACGCTATGGCTACACCTTC. Translating gives CASSQVQTGRRYGYTF.

V is TRBV6-5 and J is TRBJ1-1; D uncertain. V shed 2 bases and J shed 6 bases, with 4 bases lying between them. CDR1 and CDR2 from the germline V gene are MNHEY and SVGAGI. This CDR3 is built from 11 residues. This CDR3 reads CASSYMSEAFF. CDR3 sequence (DNA): TGTGCCAGCAGTTACATGTCTGAAGCTTTCTTT.

The V and J genes are TRBV7-2 and TRBJ2-7; no clear D gene. V gave up 1 base and J gave up 6 bases, with 7 bases separating them. This CDR3 has 12 amino acids. The germline gives CDR1 SGHTA, CDR2 FQGNSA. CDR3 protein: CASSLVSPEQYF. In DNA form, the CDR3 reads TGTGCCAGCAGCTTAGTATCCCCCGAGCAGTACTTC.

V usage is TRBV20-1 and J usage is TRBJ2-5; 7 nucleotides line up with TRBD2. The junction had 13 bases not matched to a gene; V was cut back by 6 bases and J by 3 bases. The CDR3 has 15 amino acids. Germline V gene lookup returns CDR1 DFQATT and CDR2 SNEGSKA (reference sequence). CDR3 in amino acids: CSAPGAGSTEETQYF. CDR3 in DNA: TGCAGTGCCCCGGGAGCGGGGAGTACTGAAGAGACCCAGTACTTC.

This chain uses TRBV5-4 with TRBJ2-7; tentatively, D is TRBD1 (5 bases). The germline CDR1 and CDR2 sequences are SGHNT and YYREEE (reference sequence). The V and J ends lost 4 bases and 0 bases respectively, with 11 bases between them. The CDR3 has 14 amino acids. CDR3 nucleotides: TGTGCCAGCAGCCCGGACATCTCCTCCTACGAGCAGTACTTC. This translates into CASSPDISSYEQYF.

The rearrangement links TRBV20-1 to TRBJ2-5; tentatively, D is TRBD1 or TRBD2 (5 bases each). Germline V CDR1 and CDR2: DFQATT, SNEGSKA (reference sequence). V was clipped by 1 base and J by 6 bases, with 9 bases between them. The CDR3 runs to 12 residues. CDR3 protein: CSARVGGQTQYF. The CDR3 nucleotides read TGCAGTGCTAGAGTTGGGGGACAGACCCAGTACTTC.

The gene calls are TRBV11-2 and TRBJ2-5, with D perhaps matching TRBD1 or TRBD2 (5 bases each). The CDR3 runs to 16 residues. V was trimmed by 5 bases and J by 4 bases, leaving 20 bases between them. Germline lookup yields CDR1 SGHAT and CDR2 FQNNGV. The CDR3 DNA follows: TGTGCCAGCAGCCAAGGGGCATCCCCAGAGGGAGAGACCCAGTACTTC. This translates into CASSQGASPEGETQYF.